This TCR beta chain was documented in a study of cytomegalovirus exposure and HLA in healthy donors. Study-wide points: In a later analysis, roughly 17,000 TCR beta sequences were associated with HLA alleles at 0.05 false discovery rate. It was taken for granted in presence/absence analyses that sequencing depth across donors was roughly uniform.

About this clone itself: What it recognizes is unknown.

PCR was performed using 60 Vbeta and 13 Jbeta primers. Produced via immunoSEQ multiplex PCR; TCRdb's table is partial and in-frame only. The sample lists 95,000 to 150,000 clones, around three fifths occurring once. With 0 bases removed from V and 5 bases from J, the gap between germline ends came to 17 bases. CDR1 GTSNPN and CDR2 SVGIG come from the germline V gene (reference sequence). The CDR3 runs to 15 residues. The sequenced sample consisted of PBMCs. This rearrangement joins TRBV30 to TRBJ2-7, with D possibly TRBD1 on 7 matching bases. The sequence came from a woman between 35 and 50 years old in good health and CMV-seropositive. CDR3: CAWSVGGGASHEQYF. The DNA for the CDR3 is TGTGCCTGGAGTGTAGGAGGGGGCGCTTCCCACGAGCAGTACTTC.